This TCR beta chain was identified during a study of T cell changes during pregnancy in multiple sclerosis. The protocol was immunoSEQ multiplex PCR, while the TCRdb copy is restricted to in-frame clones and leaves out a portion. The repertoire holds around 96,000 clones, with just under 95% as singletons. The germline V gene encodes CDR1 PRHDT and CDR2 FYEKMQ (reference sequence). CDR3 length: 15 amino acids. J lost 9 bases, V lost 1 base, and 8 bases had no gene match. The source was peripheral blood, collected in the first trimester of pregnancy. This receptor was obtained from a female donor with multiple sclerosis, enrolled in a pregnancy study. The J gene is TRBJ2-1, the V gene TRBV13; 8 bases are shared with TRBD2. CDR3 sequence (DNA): TGTGCCAGCAGCTTAGCACCGGCGGGGGGTGGTGAGCAGTTCTTC. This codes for CASSLAPAGGGEQFF.